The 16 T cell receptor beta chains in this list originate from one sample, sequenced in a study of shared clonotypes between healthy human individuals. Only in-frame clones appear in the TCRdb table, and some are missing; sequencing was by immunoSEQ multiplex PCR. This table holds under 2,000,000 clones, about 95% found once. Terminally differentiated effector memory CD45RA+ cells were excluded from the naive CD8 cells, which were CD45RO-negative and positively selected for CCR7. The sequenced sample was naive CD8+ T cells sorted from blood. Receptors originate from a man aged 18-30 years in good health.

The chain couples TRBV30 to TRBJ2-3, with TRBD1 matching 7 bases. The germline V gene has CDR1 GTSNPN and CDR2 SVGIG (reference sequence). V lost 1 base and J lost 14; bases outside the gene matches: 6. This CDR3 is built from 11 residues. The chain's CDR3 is CAWSGGQITYF. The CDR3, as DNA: TGTGCCTGGAGTGGGGGACAGATTACGTATTTT.

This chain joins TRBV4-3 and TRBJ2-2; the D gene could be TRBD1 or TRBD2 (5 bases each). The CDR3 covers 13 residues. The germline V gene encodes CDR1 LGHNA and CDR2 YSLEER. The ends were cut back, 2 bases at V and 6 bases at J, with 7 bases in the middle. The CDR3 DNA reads TGCGCCAGCAGCCAATGGGGGTCCGGGGAGCTGTTTTTT. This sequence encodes CASSQWGSGELFF.

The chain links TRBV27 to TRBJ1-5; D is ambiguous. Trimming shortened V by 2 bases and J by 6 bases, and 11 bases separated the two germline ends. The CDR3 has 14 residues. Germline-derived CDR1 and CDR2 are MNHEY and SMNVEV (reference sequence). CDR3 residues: CASSLAAGGQPQHF. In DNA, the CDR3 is TGTGCCAGCAGTTTAGCTGCAGGAGGTCAGCCCCAGCATTTT.

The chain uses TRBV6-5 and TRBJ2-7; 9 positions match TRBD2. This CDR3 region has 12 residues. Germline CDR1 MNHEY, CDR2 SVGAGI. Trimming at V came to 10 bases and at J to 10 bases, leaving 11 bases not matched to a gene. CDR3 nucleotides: TGTGCCACGGGACTAGCAACAGAAGGACAGTACTTC. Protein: CATGLATEGQYF.

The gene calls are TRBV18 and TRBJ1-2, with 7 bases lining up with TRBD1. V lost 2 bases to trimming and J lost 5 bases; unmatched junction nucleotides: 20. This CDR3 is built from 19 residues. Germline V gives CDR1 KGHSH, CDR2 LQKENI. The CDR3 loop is CASSPIWRQGPWLLYGYTF. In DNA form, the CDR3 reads TGTGCCAGCTCACCAATTTGGAGACAGGGACCCTGGCTACTATATGGCTACACCTTC. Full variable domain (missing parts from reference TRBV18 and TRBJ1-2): NAGVMQNPRHLVRRRGQEARLRCSPMKGHSHVYWYRQLPEEGLKFMVYLQKENIIDESGMPKERFSAEFPKEGPSILRIQQVVRGDSAAYFCASSPIWRQGPWLLYGYTFGSGTRLTVV.

CDR3 DNA: TGTGCCAGCAGCTCCACCCCTCCCTACGAGCAGTACTTC. It yields the protein CASSSTPPYEQYF. The chain uses TRBV7-2 and TRBJ2-7; the D is unclear. Germline V gene data show CDR1 as SGHTA and CDR2 as FQGNSA. CDR3 length equals 13 residues. Trimming removed 4 bases from V and 2 bases from J, with 9 bases in between.

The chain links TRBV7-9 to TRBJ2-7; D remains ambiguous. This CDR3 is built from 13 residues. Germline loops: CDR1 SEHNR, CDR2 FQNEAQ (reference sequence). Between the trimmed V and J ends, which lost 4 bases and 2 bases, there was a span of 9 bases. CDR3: CASSSDVTYEQYF. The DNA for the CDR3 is TGTGCCAGCAGCTCGGACGTAACCTACGAGCAGTACTTC.

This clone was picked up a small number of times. The CDR3 is CASRRGGGELFF. The DNA for the CDR3 is TGCGCCAGCAGAAGGGGCGGCGGGGAGCTGTTTTTT. The V and J genes are TRBV5-1 and TRBJ2-2; a possible D gene is TRBD1 (5 bases). The CDR3 loop spans 12 amino acids. CDR1 is SGHRS and CDR2 is YFSETQ in the germline V gene. Trimming took off 5 bases at V and 7 bases at J, with 9 bases between the two ends.

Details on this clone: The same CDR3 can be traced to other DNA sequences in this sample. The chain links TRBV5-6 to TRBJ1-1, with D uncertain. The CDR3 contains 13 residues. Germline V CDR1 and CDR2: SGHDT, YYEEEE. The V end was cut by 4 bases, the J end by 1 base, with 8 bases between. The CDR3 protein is CASSPAPNTEAFF. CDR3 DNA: TGTGCCAGCAGCCCGGCCCCGAACACTGAAGCTTTCTTT.

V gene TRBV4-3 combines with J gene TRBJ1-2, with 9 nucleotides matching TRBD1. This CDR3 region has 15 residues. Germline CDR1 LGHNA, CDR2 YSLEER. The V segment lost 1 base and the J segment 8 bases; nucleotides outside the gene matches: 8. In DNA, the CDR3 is TGCGCCAGCAGCCAAGGGGGAGGGACAGGGTGGGGCTACACCTTC. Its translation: CASSQGGGTGWGYTF.

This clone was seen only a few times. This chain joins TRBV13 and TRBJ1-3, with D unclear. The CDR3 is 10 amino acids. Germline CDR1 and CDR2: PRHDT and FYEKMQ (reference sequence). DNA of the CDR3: TGTGATAAGACTGGAAACACCATATATTTT. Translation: CDKTGNTIYF. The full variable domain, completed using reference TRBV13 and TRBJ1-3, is AAGVIQSPRHLIKEKRETATLKCYPIPRHDTVYWYQQGPGQDPQFLISFYEKMQSDKGSIPDRFSAQQFSDYHSELNMSSLELGDSALYFCDKTGNTIYFGEGSWLTVV.

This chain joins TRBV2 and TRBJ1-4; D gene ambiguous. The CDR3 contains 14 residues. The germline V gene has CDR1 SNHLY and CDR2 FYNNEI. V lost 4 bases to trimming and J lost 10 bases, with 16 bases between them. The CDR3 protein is CASSAPFLSGKLFF. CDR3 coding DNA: TGTGCCAGCAGTGCACCCTTCCTCTCGGGAAAACTGTTTTTT.

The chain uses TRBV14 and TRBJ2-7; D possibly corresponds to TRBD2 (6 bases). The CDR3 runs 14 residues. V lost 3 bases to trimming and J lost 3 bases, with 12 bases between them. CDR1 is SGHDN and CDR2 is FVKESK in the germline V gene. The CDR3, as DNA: TGTGCCAGCAGCCATGGCGGGACCCGCTACGAGCAGTACTTC. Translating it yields CASSHGGTRYEQYF.

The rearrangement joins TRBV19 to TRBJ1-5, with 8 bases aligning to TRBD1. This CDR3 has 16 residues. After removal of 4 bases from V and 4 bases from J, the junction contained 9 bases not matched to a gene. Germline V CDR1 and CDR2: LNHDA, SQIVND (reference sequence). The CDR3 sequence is CASSRGTGLRNQPQHF. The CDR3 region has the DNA TGTGCCAGTAGTAGGGGGACAGGTCTAAGGAATCAGCCCCAGCATTTT.

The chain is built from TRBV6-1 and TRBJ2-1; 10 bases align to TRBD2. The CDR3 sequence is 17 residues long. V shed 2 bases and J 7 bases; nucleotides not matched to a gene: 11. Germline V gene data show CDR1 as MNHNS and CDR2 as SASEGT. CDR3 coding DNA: TGTGCCAGCAGTGAATTGGAGGAGCGGGAGGGCCTTAATGAGCAGTTCTTC. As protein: CASSELEEREGLNEQFF.

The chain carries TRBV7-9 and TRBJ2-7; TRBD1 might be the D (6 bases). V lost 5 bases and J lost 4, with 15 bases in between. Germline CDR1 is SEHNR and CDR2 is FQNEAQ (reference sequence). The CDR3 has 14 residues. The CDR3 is CASSQSEDRYEQYF. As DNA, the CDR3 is TGTGCCAGCAGCCAATCAGAGGACAGATACGAGCAGTACTTC.